The rows below give T cell receptor beta chains drawn from one sample of a study of blood T cell repertoires in COVID-19. TCRdb keeps only in-frame clones here, not all; method: immunoSEQ multiplex PCR. The table includes 250,000 to 300,000 clones, roughly 90% detected once. Sample: peripheral blood. The receptors stem from a woman aged 25 to 39 with COVID-19, enrolled during active disease. CDR3s include the opening cysteine and the closing phenylalanine or tryptophan. A D gene is named only where the DNA matches it firmly. Size is omitted from some rows. Given values are once, few, many or a class for expanded clones.

size	D	V	J	CDR3	DNA
-	-	TRBV5-1	TRBJ1-1	CASSLSGMNTEAFF	TGCGCCAGCAGCTTGTCAGGCATGAACACTGAAGCTTTCTTT
-	TRBD2	TRBV9	TRBJ2-2	CASSVVSAGDGELFF	TGTGCCAGCAGCGTAGTATCAGCGGGAGACGGGGAGCTGTTTTTT
-	-	TRBV4-1	TRBJ1-1	CASSQVPTKGENTEAFF	TGCGCCAGCAGCCAAGTCCCGACGAAGGGAGAGAACACTGAAGCTTTCTTT
-	-	TRBV6-5	TRBJ1-2	CASSRGGGYGYTF	TGTGCCAGCAGTCGCGGGGGAGGCTATGGCTACACCTTC
-	-	TRBV28	TRBJ1-4	CASSPAANEKLFF	TGTGCCAGCAGCCCCGCGGCTAATGAAAAACTGTTTTTT
-	TRBD2	TRBV4-2	TRBJ2-7	CASSTRLGLAGGPIYEQYF	TGTGCCAGCAGCACTAGACTGGGACTAGCGGGAGGGCCGATTTACGAGCAGTACTTC
-	-	TRBV5-4	TRBJ2-1	CASSLAGGSSYNEQFF	TGTGCCAGCAGCTTGGCAGGGGGGAGCTCCTACAATGAGCAGTTCTTC
-	-	TRBV11-2	TRBJ1-5	CASSLSPNQPQHF	TGTGCCAGCAGCTTGAGCCCCAATCAGCCCCAGCATTTT
-	TRBD1	TRBV5-6	TRBJ1-6	CASSSNQGASSPLHF	TGTGCCAGCAGCTCAAATCAGGGGGCGAGTTCACCCCTCCACTTT
-	-	TRBV24-1	TRBJ2-7	CATTRYEQYF	TGTGCCACTACTCGCTACGAGCAGTACTTC
-	TRBD1	TRBV18	TRBJ2-3	CASSPAGQGDTQYF	TGTGCCAGCTCACCAGCGGGACAGGGTGATACGCAGTATTTT
-	TRBD2	TRBV13	TRBJ2-5	CASSQTSGRPETQYF	TGTGCCAGCAGCCAGACTAGCGGGAGACCTGAGACCCAGTACTTC
-	-	TRBV2	TRBJ2-7	CASSRSSYEQYF	TGTGCCAGCTCTCGGAGCTCCTACGAGCAGTACTTC
-	-	TRBV27	TRBJ1-6	CASSFLDFSSPLHF	TGTGCCAGCAGTTTTCTGGACTTTAGTTCACCCCTCCACTTT
-	-	TRBV10-1	TRBJ2-5	CASRDGTSQETQYF	TGCGCCAGCAGGGACGGGACTTCTCAAGAGACCCAGTACTTC
-	-	TRBV3-1/TRBV3-2	TRBJ1-6	CASSQEREKPLHF	TGTGCCAGCAGCCAAGAACGTGAGAAGCCCCTCCACTTT
-	-	TRBV29-1	TRBJ1-1	CSVEDGGRDTEAFF	TGCAGCGTTGAAGATGGTGGGAGGGACACTGAAGCTTTCTTT
-	-	TRBV7-2	TRBJ1-6	CASSLVNSPLHF	TGTGCCAGCAGCTTAGTAAATTCACCCCTCCACTTT
-	TRBD2	TRBV24-1	TRBJ2-1	CATAPAPGREGRNEQFF	TGTGCCACCGCACCTGCGCCGGGGCGGGAGGGCCGGAATGAGCAGTTCTTC
-	TRBD1	TRBV6-5	TRBJ2-1	CASTRGTHNEQFF	TGTGCCAGCACCAGGGGGACACACAATGAGCAGTTCTTC
-	TRBD1	TRBV28	TRBJ2-3	CASSFGRGTDTQYF	TGTGCCAGCAGTTTCGGCAGGGGGACAGATACGCAGTATTTT
-	-	TRBV6-6	TRBJ1-1	CASSYTGEAFF	TGTGCCAGCAGTTATACCGGTGAAGCTTTCTTT
-	TRBD1	TRBV6-5	TRBJ1-1	CASSRDSKTEAFF	TGTGCCAGCAGCCGGGACAGTAAAACTGAAGCTTTCTTT
-	-	TRBV5-1	TRBJ2-7	CASSLLQGYEQYF	TGCGCCAGCAGCTTGTTGCAGGGCTACGAGCAGTACTTC
-	TRBD1	TRBV30	TRBJ2-7	CAWRPPGQGKLYEQYF	TGTGCCTGGAGACCACCGGGACAGGGGAAGTTGTACGAGCAGTACTTC
-	-	TRBV14	TRBJ1-1	CASSPVLTEAFF	TGTGCCAGCAGCCCAGTATTGACTGAAGCTTTCTTT
-	-	TRBV7-2	TRBJ1-3	CASSLEGEGRAYSGNTIYF	TGTGCCAGCAGCTTAGAGGGGGAGGGCAGGGCATACTCTGGAAACACCATATATTTT
few	TRBD1	TRBV4-1	TRBJ1-5	CASSQVQGDQPQHF	TGCGCCAGCAGCCAAGTTCAGGGGGATCAGCCCCAGCATTTT
once	-	TRBV9	TRBJ1-1	CASSVDRAGYTEAFF	TGTGCCAGCAGCGTAGATAGGGCGGGGTACACTGAAGCTTTCTTT
-	-	TRBV19	TRBJ2-3	CASLARGSTDTQYF	TGTGCCAGTCTGGCCAGGGGAAGCACAGATACGCAGTATTTT
-	TRBD1	TRBV5-1	TRBJ2-7	CASSLATGAYEQYF	TGCGCCAGCAGCTTGGCGACAGGGGCCTACGAGCAGTACTTC
-	TRBD1	TRBV19	TRBJ1-2	CASSTTGGDGYTF	TGTGCCAGTAGTACGACAGGGGGCGATGGCTACACCTTC
-	-	TRBV6-5	TRBJ2-7	CAAGRLTYEQYF	TGTGCAGCCGGGAGACTCACCTACGAGCAGTACTTC
-	-	TRBV12-3/TRBV12-4	TRBJ2-4	CASSLGTLNIQYF	TGTGCCAGCAGTTTGGGGACACTAAACATTCAGTACTTC
-	TRBD1	TRBV27	TRBJ2-7	CASRVIGQGASYEQYF	TGTGCCAGCAGGGTCATCGGACAGGGGGCCTCCTACGAGCAGTACTTC
-	-	TRBV19	TRBJ1-1	CATGTLNTEAFF	TGTGCCACCGGGACACTGAACACTGAAGCTTTCTTT
-	-	TRBV2	TRBJ2-7	CASSEEQGKGLEQYF	TGTGCCAGCAGTGAAGAACAGGGTAAGGGGCTCGAGCAGTACTTC
once	TRBD1	TRBV29-1	TRBJ1-1	CSVYRGGTEAFF	TGCAGCGTTTACAGGGGGGGCACTGAAGCTTTCTTT
-	TRBD1	TRBV28	TRBJ1-5	CASRRPGQGNQPQHF	TGTGCCAGCAGAAGACCGGGACAGGGCAATCAGCCCCAGCATTTT
-	-	TRBV28	TRBJ2-7	CASSAPITYEQYF	TGTGCCAGCAGTGCACCTATTACCTACGAGCAGTACTTC
-	-	TRBV19	TRBJ2-1	CASSLGGGVGNEQFF	TGTGCCAGTAGCTTAGGGGGGGGCGTAGGGAATGAGCAGTTCTTC
-	-	TRBV15	TRBJ2-7	CATSRETGGQYF	TGTGCCACCAGCAGAGAGACCGGCGGGCAGTACTTC
-	-	TRBV28	TRBJ1-2	CASRGPGLGYTF	TGTGCCAGCAGGGGGCCAGGGCTGGGCTACACCTTC
-	-	TRBV3-1/TRBV3-2	TRBJ2-7	CASSQDEGLSEQYF	TGTGCCAGCAGCCAAGACGAGGGCTTATCGGAGCAGTACTTC
-	-	TRBV7-8	TRBJ2-1	CASSLDLGSYNEQFF	TGTGCCAGCAGCTTAGATCTAGGCTCCTACAATGAGCAGTTCTTC
once	-	TRBV5-1	TRBJ1-1	CASKQKNTEAFF	TGCGCCAGCAAACAGAAGAACACTGAAGCTTTCTTT
-	-	TRBV5-1	TRBJ1-1	CASGRENTEAFF	TGCGCCAGCGGCCGGGAGAACACTGAAGCTTTCTTT
-	TRBD1	TRBV2	TRBJ2-7	CASRLRGPYEQYF	TGTGCCAGCCGACTAAGGGGGCCCTACGAGCAGTACTTC
-	-	TRBV6-5	TRBJ1-5	CASSYSLSRADQPQHF	TGTGCCAGCAGTTACTCGCTGAGCAGGGCCGATCAGCCCCAGCATTTT
-	-	TRBV5-6	TRBJ1-3	CASSLAGPGNTIYF	TGTGCCAGCAGCTTGGCAGGGCCCGGAAACACCATATATTTT
-	-	TRBV6-1	TRBJ1-1	CASSEARGTEAFF	TGTGCCAGCAGTGAAGCCAGGGGCACTGAAGCTTTCTTT
-	-	TRBV11-2	TRBJ2-1	CASLVAGIEQFF	TGTGCCAGCTTAGTGGCGGGGATCGAGCAGTTCTTC
-	-	TRBV5-5	TRBJ2-2	CASSLGGTGELFF	TGTGCCAGCAGCTTGGGAGGGACCGGGGAGCTGTTTTTT
-	-	TRBV28	TRBJ2-5	CASSFNGLAETQYF	TGTGCCAGCAGTTTTAATGGTCTAGCGGAGACCCAGTACTTC
once	-	TRBV7-8	TRBJ2-7	CASSRRPGDYEQYF	TGTGCCAGCAGTCGCCGCCCGGGGGACTACGAGCAGTACTTC